This T cell receptor (beta chain) was sequenced during a study of patients with pleural tuberculosis. TCRdb recomputed calls from the reads with MiXCR, one row per CDR3 protein. Found here are some 48,000 distinct CDR3 sequences, about 7.3% of them singletons; the top ten hold 15% to 20%. This clonotype has a count of ten or more. The CDR3 consists of 13 residues. Trimming removed 3 bases from V and 10 bases from J, with 10 bases in between. The V gene's germline CDR1 is MNHEY and CDR2 SMNVEV (reference sequence). The TCR comes from a human donor with pleural tuberculosis. This sequence joins TRBV27 and TRBJ1-6; possible D gene TRBD1, 5 bases. In DNA, the CDR3 is TGTGCCAGCAGTTTGGGGGAGGGGTCACCCCTCCACTTT. Amino acid sequence: CASSLGEGSPLHF.